What follows are 12 T cell receptor beta chains derived from one specimen sequenced in a study of cytomegalovirus exposure and HLA in healthy donors. Libraries were prepared by immunoSEQ multiplex PCR; TCRdb keeps only in-frame clonotypes and omits some of them. The data show some 150,000 clones, around nine tenths seen once. The source material was PBMCs. The receptors here all came from a man between 18 and 29 years old in good health and CMV-seropositive.

This clone was picked up many times. The rearrangement uses TRBV29-1 and TRBJ1-2; possible D gene TRBD1, 6 bases. The CDR3 consists of 12 residues. The V end lost 6 bases, the J end lost 8 bases, and 16 bases lay between the germline ends. The germline gives CDR1 SQVTM, CDR2 ANQGSEA. CDR3 amino acids: CSVRQQGGGYTF. CDR3 sequence (DNA): TGCAGCGTCAGACAACAGGGCGGAGGCTACACCTTC.

The chain recombines TRBV29-1 with TRBJ1-5; no reliable D call. The CDR3 loop spans 14 amino acids. V lost 5 bases to trimming and J lost 0 bases, with 11 bases between them. Germline CDR1 reads SQVTM; CDR2 reads ANQGSEA. The CDR3 is CSVSPDYSNQPQHF. The DNA of the CDR3 is TGCAGCGTTTCCCCAGACTATAGCAATCAGCCCCAGCATTTT.

The genes are TRBV15 and TRBJ2-1; TRBD1 is a possible D gene (6 bases). V gave up 0 bases and J gave up 9 bases, with 6 bases separating them. CDR1 is LNHNV, CDR2 YYDKDF, per germline (reference sequence). The CDR3 extends over 12 amino acids. The CDR3 DNA sequence: TGTGCCACCAGCAGAGACAGGGGTGAGCAGTTCTTC. It specifies CATSRDRGEQFF.

The chain carries TRBV6-5 and TRBJ1-5, with D perhaps matching TRBD1 (5 bases). V was trimmed by 2 bases and J by 6 bases, leaving 11 bases between them. The CDR3 totals 14 residues. Germline CDR1 reads MNHEY; CDR2 reads SVGAGI. CDR3 DNA: TGTGCCAGCAGTTACGGGGGGAAGGTTCAGCCCCAGCATTTT. Translating gives CASSYGGKVQPQHF.

In regard to this clone: Other DNA sequences within the sample encode an identical CDR3. The chain employs TRBV6-4 and TRBJ2-1; 15 positions match TRBD2. The germline V gene encodes CDR1 MRHNA and CDR2 SNTAGT. The CDR3 has 16 residues. V lost 3 bases, J lost 7 bases, and 4 bases stayed unmatched. For the CDR3, the DNA is TGTGCCAGCAGTGATTCCGGGACTAGCGGGAGGAATGAGCAGTTCTTC. Protein product: CASSDSGTSGRNEQFF.

The genes are TRBV19 and TRBJ2-3; D might be TRBD2 (5 bases). The V and J ends lost 3 bases and 6 bases respectively, with 13 bases between them. Germline V gene data show CDR1 as LNHDA and CDR2 as SQIVND (reference sequence). The length of the CDR3 is 14 residues. In DNA form, the CDR3 reads TGTGCCAGTAGTATCCCGTTCCGGGGTGATACGCAGTATTTT. It yields the protein CASSIPFRGDTQYF.

CDR3: CAISEDTYEQYF. In DNA form, the CDR3 reads TGTGCCATCAGTGAGGACACCTACGAGCAGTACTTC. This chain connects TRBV10-3 to TRBJ2-7; D is ambiguous. The CDR3 spans 12 residues. The germline V gene has CDR1 ENHRY and CDR2 SYGVKD. The V end was cut by 2 bases, the J end by 2 bases, with 4 bases between.

This clone was detected many times. The chain is built from TRBV6-5 and TRBJ1-2; D unresolved. With 0 bases removed from V and 4 bases from J, the gap between germline ends came to 12 bases. The CDR3 has 15 residues. The germline CDR1 and CDR2 sequences are MNHEY and SVGAGI. Here the CDR3 reads CASSYSLLGSYGYTF. CDR3 sequence (DNA): TGTGCCAGCAGTTACTCCCTCCTGGGGAGCTATGGCTACACCTTC.

This chain connects TRBV4-1 to TRBJ2-2, with 8 bases identical to TRBD1. The CDR3 is made up of 16 amino acids. Germline V gene lookup returns CDR1 MGHRA and CDR2 YSYEKL. The trim removed 7 bases at V and 6 bases at J, leaving 13 bases unmatched. The CDR3 loop reads CASKALGQDRAGELFF. CDR3 coding DNA: TGCGCCAGCAAGGCCCTGGGACAGGATCGGGCCGGGGAGCTGTTTTTT.

This clone occurred once. This chain joins TRBV10-3 and TRBJ2-5, with a weak D call TRBD2 (6 bases). With 3 bases removed from V and 5 bases from J, the gap between germline ends came to 13 bases. Germline lookup yields CDR1 ENHRY and CDR2 SYGVKD. The CDR3 is 14 residues long. The chain's CDR3 is CAISDPGVGETQYF. CDR3 DNA sequence: TGTGCCATCAGTGATCCGGGGGTGGGGGAGACCCAGTACTTC.

V gene TRBV2 combines with J gene TRBJ1-2, with 9 bases lining up with TRBD1. This CDR3 has 13 residues. In germline, CDR1 is SNHLY, CDR2 FYNNEI. V trimming: 6 bases; J trimming: 5 bases; junction bases outside the gene matches: 4. The chain's CDR3 is CASSGTGPYGYTF. DNA for the CDR3: TGTGCCAGCAGCGGGACAGGGCCTTATGGCTACACCTTC.

The CDR3 nucleotides read TGTGCCAGCAGCCTTTCTCCGGGACTAGCGGGGGGGAGCTCCTACAATGAGCAGTTCTTC. Protein: CASSLSPGLAGGSSYNEQFF. The chain combines TRBV9 with TRBJ2-1, with 16 positions matching TRBD2. V lost 4 bases and J lost 0; bases outside the gene matches: 10. The germline V gene has CDR1 SGDLS and CDR2 YYNGEE. This CDR3 has 20 amino acids.